Below, 14 T cell receptor beta chains from the same sample are listed, as sequenced in a study of somatic mutations in cytotoxic T cells in rheumatoid arthritis. The assay was immunoSEQ multiplex PCR, and TCRdb's table has in-frame clones only and misses some. There are about 2,000 clones in the sample; just under 85% occur only once, and approximately 12% lies in the top ten. Source material: CD8+ T cells sorted from blood. The origin of the receptors is a woman aged 70-85 years with rheumatoid arthritis.

The genes are TRBV6-1 and TRBJ2-5, with TRBD2 identical over 8 bases. V trimming: 6 bases; J trimming: 3 bases; junction bases outside the gene matches: 9. Germline V gene lookup returns CDR1 MNHNS and CDR2 SASEGT. This CDR3 comprises 15 residues. DNA for the CDR3: TGTGCCAGCAGAGACCGACTAGCGCCTGAAGAGACCCAGTACTTC. This gives the protein CASRDRLAPEETQYF.

CDR3 region: CASSPVLGGDRDEQFF. The CDR3 bases are TGTGCCAGCAGCCCTGTTTTAGGGGGCGATAGGGATGAGCAGTTCTTC. The chain uses TRBV28 and TRBJ2-1; 7 nucleotides match TRBD1. The V segment lost 6 bases and the J segment 8 bases; nucleotides outside the gene matches: 16. Germline CDR1 and CDR2: MDHEN and SYDVKM. The CDR3 is made up of 16 amino acids.

This chain uses TRBV27 with TRBJ2-7; the D is unclear. The germline V gene has CDR1 MNHEY and CDR2 SMNVEV (reference sequence). The CDR3 loop spans 13 amino acids. Trimming shortened V by 6 bases and J by 3 bases, and 12 bases separated the two germline ends. CDR3 bases: TGTGCCAGCAGCATGACTCTGAACTACGAGCAGTACTTC. This sequence encodes CASSMTLNYEQYF.

This sequence joins TRBV28 and TRBJ2-3; tentative D call: TRBD2 (6 bases). Looked up from germline, CDR1 is MDHEN and CDR2 is SYDVKM. This CDR3 region has 14 residues. The V gene lost 2 bases and the J gene lost 6 bases, with 12 bases spanning the gap. CDR3 loop: CASSLAGSGDTQYF. The CDR3 DNA follows: TGTGCCAGCAGTTTAGCGGGATCGGGGGATACGCAGTATTTT.

The rearrangement joins TRBV19 to TRBJ2-7; 8 bases fit TRBD1. The CDR3 runs to 15 residues. Per the germline V gene, CDR1 is LNHDA and CDR2 is SQIVND (reference sequence). J was trimmed by 2 bases and V by 1 base; bases with no gene match: 4. The CDR3 loop reads CASSIAAGGPYEQYF. In DNA form, the CDR3 reads TGTGCCAGTAGTATAGCGGCAGGGGGCCCCTACGAGCAGTACTTC.

J is TRBJ1-3 and V is TRBV4-3; D call uncertain. Germline V gene data show CDR1 as LGHNA and CDR2 as YSLEER. CDR3 length equals 18 residues. V was trimmed by 1 base and J by 0 bases, leaving 16 bases between them. The CDR3 spells CASSQGRWERHSGNTIYF. The CDR3 coding sequence is TGCGCCAGCAGCCAAGGGAGGTGGGAAAGGCACTCTGGAAACACCATATATTTT.

The chain couples TRBV6-4 to TRBJ2-1, with 7 bases that match TRBD2. The J segment lost 4 bases and the V segment lost 3 bases, leaving 0 bases of the junction unmatched. Germline CDR1 and CDR2: MRHNA and SNTAGT. This CDR3 has 13 residues. The CDR3 sequence is CASSEREYNEQFF. CDR3 in DNA: TGTGCCAGCAGTGAGCGGGAGTACAATGAGCAGTTCTTC.

CDR3 nucleotide sequence: TGTGCCAGCAGTCTTAGCGACAGCACAGATACGCAGTATTTT. It translates to CASSLSDSTDTQYF. V is TRBV27 and J is TRBJ2-3; TRBD2 is a possible D gene (5 bases). V lost 5 bases and J lost 0, with 9 bases in between. Germline assignment: CDR1 MNHEY and CDR2 SMNVEV (reference sequence). The CDR3 covers 14 residues.

The gene calls are TRBV9 and TRBJ2-5; 9 nucleotides align to TRBD2. Germline V gene data show CDR1 as SGDLS and CDR2 as YYNGEE. This CDR3 spans 14 amino acids. With 2 bases clipped from V and 3 bases from J, the junction kept 2 bases outside the gene matches. As DNA, the CDR3 is TGTGCCAGCAGCGTTAGCGGGAGTGAAGAGACCCAGTACTTC. Protein sequence: CASSVSGSEETQYF.

On this clone itself: Germline is not matched at one junction end, which may reflect a read error. The chain has TRBV29-1 and TRBJ2-1, with 12 bases aligning to TRBD2. The CDR3 contains 18 residues. The V gene's germline CDR1 is SQVTM and CDR2 ANQGSEA. CDR3 nucleotides: TGCAGCGTCGAAGGATTGAGGGGGACTAGCGGGCCCTACAATGAGCAGTTCTTC. It codes for CSVEGLRGTSGPYNEQFF.

The chain couples TRBV9 to TRBJ2-7, with 8 bases matching TRBD2. CDR1 and CDR2 from the germline V gene are SGDLS and YYNGEE. The J segment lost 4 bases and the V segment lost 7 bases, leaving 10 bases of the junction unmatched. The CDR3 totals 14 residues. The CDR3 is CASSPGLGLYEQYF. CDR3 in DNA: TGTGCCAGCTCCCCGGGACTAGGTCTGTACGAGCAGTACTTC.

The chain joins TRBV4-3 to TRBJ2-2; the D is unclear. The CDR3 totals 17 residues. The V gene lost 0 bases and the J gene lost 6 bases, with 17 bases spanning the gap. Per germline, CDR1 LGHNA and CDR2 YSLEER. This CDR3 reads CASSQDQVSIKAGELFF. The DNA for the CDR3 is TGCGCCAGCAGCCAAGATCAAGTTAGCATCAAAGCCGGGGAGCTGTTTTTT.

The genes are TRBV7-9 and TRBJ1-1; D possibly corresponds to TRBD1 (5 bases). The germline V and J ends were trimmed by 0 bases and 1 base, with 9 bases remaining between them. The CDR3 loop spans 15 amino acids. Germline CDR1 SEHNR, CDR2 FQNEAQ (reference sequence). The CDR3 DNA sequence: TGTGCCAGCAGCTTAGCGCTAGGGGCGAACACTGAAGCTTTCTTT. Translating it yields CASSLALGANTEAFF.

The genes are TRBV28 and TRBJ1-2; 8 positions match TRBD1. Germline V lookup: CDR1 MDHEN, CDR2 SYDVKM. The ends lost 2 bases at V and 5 bases at J; junction bases unmatched: 16. The CDR3 spans 18 residues. CDR3 region: CASSLIGQGPETKYGYTF. CDR3 in DNA: TGTGCCAGCAGTTTAATCGGACAGGGCCCAGAAACGAAATATGGCTACACCTTC.